This passage covers 14 T cell receptor beta chains from one sample sequenced in a study of cytotoxic CD8 clonotypes in ibrutinib-treated CLL. Sequenced by immunoSEQ multiplex PCR; TCRdb stores in-frame clones only, minus some. This sample has 250,000 to 350,000 clones, with around 76% found just once. Sequencing was performed on PBMCs, taken at disease progression, from a patient treated with ibrutinib. Receptors were obtained from a human donor with chronic lymphocytic leukemia.

The chain recombines TRBV4-3 with TRBJ2-7; 12 bases are a match to TRBD2. With 0 bases clipped from V and 6 bases from J, the junction kept 3 bases outside the gene matches. The length of the CDR3 is 15 residues. In germline, CDR1 is LGHNA, CDR2 YSLEER. The CDR3 spells CASSQEATSGSEQYF. In DNA, the CDR3 is TGCGCCAGCAGCCAAGAGGCGACTAGCGGGAGCGAGCAGTACTTC.

J is TRBJ1-1 and V is TRBV27; a weak D match, TRBD1 (5 bases). Germline V CDR1 and CDR2: MNHEY, SMNVEV (reference sequence). Trimming stripped 3 bases from V and 5 bases from J, with 10 bases between. This CDR3 has 13 amino acids. Here the CDR3 DNA reads TGTGCCAGCAGTTTTGGGGGGGAGACTGAAGCTTTCTTT. Encoded protein: CASSFGGETEAFF.

The V and J genes are TRBV19 and TRBJ1-6; D remains unclear. V was pared by 2 bases and J by 9 bases, with 8 bases between. The CDR3 runs to 13 residues. The V gene's germline CDR1 is LNHDA and CDR2 SQIVND (reference sequence). The CDR3 reads CASSISGSSPLHF. The CDR3 nucleotides read TGTGCCAGTAGTATATCTGGGTCTTCACCCCTCCACTTT.

The V gene is TRBV15, the J gene TRBJ1-5; D uncertain. Germline V CDR1 and CDR2: LNHNV, YYDKDF (reference sequence). The CDR3 covers 14 residues. Trimming removed 1 base at V and 0 bases at J, with 4 bases between. Here the CDR3 reads CATSRAGSNQPQHF. The DNA of the CDR3 is TGTGCCACCAGCAGAGCTGGTAGCAATCAGCCCCAGCATTTT.

The chain is built from TRBV5-4 and TRBJ2-1; tentatively, D is TRBD1 or TRBD2 (6 bases each). Germline V CDR1 and CDR2: SGHNT, YYREEE (reference sequence). The CDR3 loop spans 14 amino acids. V was cut by 0 bases and J by 8 bases, with 12 bases left in between. Here the CDR3 reads CASSLEGGRYEQFF. In nucleotides, the CDR3 is TGTGCCAGCAGCTTGGAGGGGGGCAGGTATGAGCAGTTCTTC.

The chain combines TRBV7-9 with TRBJ1-3; 9 bases are a match to TRBD1. V was pared by 4 bases and J by 3 bases, with 4 bases of the junction left unmatched. This CDR3 comprises 15 residues. Germline V gene data show CDR1 as SEHNR and CDR2 as FQNEAQ (reference sequence). CDR3 DNA: TGTGCCAGCAGCTCAGGACAGGGGTTTGGAAACACCATATATTTT. Its translation: CASSSGQGFGNTIYF.

This rearrangement joins TRBV5-6 to TRBJ2-2; either TRBD1 or TRBD2 may fit D (5 bases each). This CDR3 spans 14 amino acids. V was pared by 2 bases and J by 7 bases, with 12 bases between. Germline CDR1 and CDR2: SGHDT and YYEEEE. CDR3 bases: TGTGCCAGCAGCTTCTTGAGGGGCAGCGGGGAGCTGTTTTTT. Encoded protein: CASSFLRGSGELFF.

The chain links TRBV29-1 to TRBJ2-7; 9 nucleotides align to TRBD1. V dropped 0 bases and J dropped 3; count of bases not matched to a gene: 0. Germline values: CDR1 SQVTM, CDR2 ANQGSEA. The CDR3 loop spans 13 amino acids. CDR3 coding DNA: TGCAGCGTTGAAGAGGGACAGGGCTACGAGCAGTACTTC. Protein sequence: CSVEEGQGYEQYF.

J is TRBJ2-7 and V is TRBV5-1, with 12 bases that match TRBD1. V lost 4 bases, J lost 5 bases, and 10 bases stayed unmatched. Germline V gene sequence: CDR1 SGHRS, CDR2 YFSETQ. The CDR3 has 16 amino acids. CDR3 region: CASSTLRDRGLHEQYF. CDR3 in DNA: TGCGCCAGCAGCACCCTCCGGGACAGGGGGCTCCACGAGCAGTACTTC.

The chain recombines TRBV18 with TRBJ2-5; 7 nucleotides agree with TRBD2. V lost 3 bases and J lost 4; bases outside the gene matches: 2. The germline V gene has CDR1 KGHSH and CDR2 LQKENI. The CDR3 length is 13 residues. This CDR3 reads CASSPAGVETQYF. The CDR3 DNA sequence: TGTGCCAGCTCACCGGCGGGGGTAGAGACCCAGTACTTC.

The chain links TRBV5-1 to TRBJ2-2; TRBD2 matches at 10 bases. Unmatched junction bases numbered 1, after V lost 3 bases and J lost 5 bases. Germline assignment: CDR1 SGHRS and CDR2 YFSETQ. The CDR3 length is 14 residues. The CDR3 region has the DNA TGCGCCAGCAGCTGGACTAGCGGTACCGGGGAGCTGTTTTTT. It is translated as CASSWTSGTGELFF.

The V gene is TRBV5-6, the J gene TRBJ1-1, with D perhaps TRBD1 (6 bases). Germline-derived CDR1 and CDR2 are SGHDT and YYEEEE. Trimming pared 3 bases from V and 0 bases from J, leaving 9 bases between. This CDR3 comprises 14 residues. CDR3 loop: CASSSGTLNTEAFF. The CDR3 DNA reads as TGTGCCAGCAGCTCCGGGACACTGAACACTGAAGCTTTCTTT. Using reference TRBV5-6 and TRBJ1-1 for the parts outside the CDR3, the full variable domain is DAGVTQSPTHLIKTRGQQVTLRCSPKSGHDTVSWYQQALGQGPQFIFQYYEEEERQRGNFPDRFSGHQFPNYSSELNVNALLLGDSALYLCASSSGTLNTEAFFGQGTRLTVV.

Comment on this clone: Other DNA sequences in this specimen translate into the identical CDR3. The V gene is TRBV9, the J gene TRBJ2-3, with 9 bases identical to TRBD2. V was clipped by 0 bases and J by 4 bases; unmatched bases: 3. CDR1 is SGDLS, CDR2 YYNGEE, per germline. This CDR3 has 15 amino acids. The CDR3 loop reads CASSVVSGGADTQYF. In DNA form, the CDR3 reads TGTGCCAGCAGCGTAGTTAGCGGGGGCGCAGATACGCAGTATTTT.

The genes are TRBV18 and TRBJ2-3, with D possibly being TRBD2 (6 bases). Germline values: CDR1 KGHSH, CDR2 LQKENI. This CDR3 has 14 residues. The V gene lost 4 bases and the J gene lost 3 bases, with 11 bases spanning the gap. CDR3 residues: CASSRDWGTDTQYF. CDR3 DNA sequence: TGTGCCAGCTCACGGGACTGGGGGACAGATACGCAGTATTTT.